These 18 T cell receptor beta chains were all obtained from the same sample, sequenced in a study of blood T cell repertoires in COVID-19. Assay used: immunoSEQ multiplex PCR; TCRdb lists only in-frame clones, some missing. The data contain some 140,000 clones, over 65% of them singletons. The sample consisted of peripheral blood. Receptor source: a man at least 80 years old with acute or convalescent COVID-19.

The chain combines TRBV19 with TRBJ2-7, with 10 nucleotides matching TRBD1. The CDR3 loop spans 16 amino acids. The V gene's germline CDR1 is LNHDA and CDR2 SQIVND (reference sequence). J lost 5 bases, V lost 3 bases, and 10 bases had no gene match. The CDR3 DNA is TGTGCCAGTAGTATCAATACGGGGACAGGGGCTCACGAGCAGTACTTC. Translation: CASSINTGTGAHEQYF.

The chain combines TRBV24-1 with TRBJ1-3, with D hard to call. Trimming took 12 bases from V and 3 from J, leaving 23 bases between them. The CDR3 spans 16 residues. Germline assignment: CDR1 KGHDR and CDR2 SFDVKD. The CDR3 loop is CAARAKASEGGNTIYF. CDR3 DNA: TGTGCCGCCCGGGCCAAAGCTTCCGAGGGTGGAAACACCATATATTTT.

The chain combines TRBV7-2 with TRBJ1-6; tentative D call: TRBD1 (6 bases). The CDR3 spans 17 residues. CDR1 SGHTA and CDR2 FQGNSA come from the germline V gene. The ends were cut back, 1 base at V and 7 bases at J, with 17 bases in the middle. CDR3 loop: CASSLGWGQGSNSPLHF. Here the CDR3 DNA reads TGTGCCAGCAGCTTAGGCTGGGGGCAGGGGTCAAATTCACCCCTCCACTTT. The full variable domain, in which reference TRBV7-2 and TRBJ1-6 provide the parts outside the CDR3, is GAGVSQSPSNKVTEKGKDVELRCDPISGHTALYWYRQSLGQGLEFLIYFQGNSAPDKSGLPSDRFSAERTGGSVSTLTIQRTQQEDSAVYLCASSLGWGQGSNSPLHFGNGTRLTVT.

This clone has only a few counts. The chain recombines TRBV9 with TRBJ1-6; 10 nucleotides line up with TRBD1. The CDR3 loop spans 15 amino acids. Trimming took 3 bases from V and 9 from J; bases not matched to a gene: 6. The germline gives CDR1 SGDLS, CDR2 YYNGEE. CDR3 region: CASSERQGAGSPLHF. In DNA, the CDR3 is TGTGCCAGCAGCGAACGACAGGGGGCTGGTTCACCCCTCCACTTT.

The CDR3 region has the DNA TGTGCCAGCAGTTTGGGGCTAGCGGAACAAGAGACCCAGTACTTC. Amino acids: CASSLGLAEQETQYF. The V gene is TRBV28, the J gene TRBJ2-5, with TRBD2 identical over 7 bases. Germline CDR1 and CDR2: MDHEN and SYDVKM. The CDR3 covers 15 residues. V trimming: 3 bases; J trimming: 2 bases; junction bases outside the gene matches: 6.

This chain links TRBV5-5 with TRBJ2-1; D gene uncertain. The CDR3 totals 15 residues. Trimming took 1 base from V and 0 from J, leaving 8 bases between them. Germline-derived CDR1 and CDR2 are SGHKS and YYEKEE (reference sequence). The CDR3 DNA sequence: TGTGCCAGCAGCTTGACCCCGAGCTCCTACAATGAGCAGTTCTTC. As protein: CASSLTPSSYNEQFF.

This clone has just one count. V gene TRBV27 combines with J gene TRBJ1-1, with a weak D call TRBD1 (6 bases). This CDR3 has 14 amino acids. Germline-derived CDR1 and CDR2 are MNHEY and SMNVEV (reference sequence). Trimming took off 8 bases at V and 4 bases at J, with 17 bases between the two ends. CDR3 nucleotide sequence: TGTGCCAGCCGTGGGGGCCTTCGGAGCACTGAAGCTTTCTTT. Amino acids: CASRGGLRSTEAFF.

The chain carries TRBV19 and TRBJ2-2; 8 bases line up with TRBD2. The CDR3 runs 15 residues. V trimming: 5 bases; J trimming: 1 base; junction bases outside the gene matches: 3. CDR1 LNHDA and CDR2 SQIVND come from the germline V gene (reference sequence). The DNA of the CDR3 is TGTGCCAGTAGTGGTCTAGCGGGGAACACCGGGGAGCTGTTTTTT. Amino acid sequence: CASSGLAGNTGELFF. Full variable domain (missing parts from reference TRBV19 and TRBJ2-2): DGGITQSPKYLFRKEGQNVTLSCEQNLNHDAMYWYRQDPGQGLRLIYYSQIVNDFQKGDIAEGYSVSREKKESFPLTVTSAQKNPTAFYLCASSGLAGNTGELFFGEGSRLTVL.

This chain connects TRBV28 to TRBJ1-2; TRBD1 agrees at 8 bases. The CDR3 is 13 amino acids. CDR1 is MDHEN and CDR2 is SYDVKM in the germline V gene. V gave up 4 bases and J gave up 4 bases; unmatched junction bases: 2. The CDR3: CASSSGQAYGYTF. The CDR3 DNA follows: TGTGCCAGCAGTTCGGGACAGGCCTATGGCTACACCTTC.

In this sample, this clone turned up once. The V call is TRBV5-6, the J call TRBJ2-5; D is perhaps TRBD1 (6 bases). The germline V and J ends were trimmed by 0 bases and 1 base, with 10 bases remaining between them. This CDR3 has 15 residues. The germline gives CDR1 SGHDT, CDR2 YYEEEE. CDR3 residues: CASSLVQGPQETQYF. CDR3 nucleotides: TGTGCCAGCAGCTTGGTCCAGGGGCCCCAAGAGACCCAGTACTTC.

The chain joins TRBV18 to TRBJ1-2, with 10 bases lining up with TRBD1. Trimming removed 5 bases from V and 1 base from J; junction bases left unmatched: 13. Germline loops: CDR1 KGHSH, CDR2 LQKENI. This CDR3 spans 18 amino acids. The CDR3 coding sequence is TGTGCCAGCTCAGTTCTTGGGACAGGGGCCCGCTATAACTATGGCTACACCTTC. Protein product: CASSVLGTGARYNYGYTF.

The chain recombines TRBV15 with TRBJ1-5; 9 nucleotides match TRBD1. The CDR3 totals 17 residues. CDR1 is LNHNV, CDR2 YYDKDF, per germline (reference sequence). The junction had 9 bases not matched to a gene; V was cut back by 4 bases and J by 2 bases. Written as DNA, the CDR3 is TGTGCCACCAGCACCTACAGGGGGCAACTTGGCAATCAGCCCCAGCATTTT. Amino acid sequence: CATSTYRGQLGNQPQHF.

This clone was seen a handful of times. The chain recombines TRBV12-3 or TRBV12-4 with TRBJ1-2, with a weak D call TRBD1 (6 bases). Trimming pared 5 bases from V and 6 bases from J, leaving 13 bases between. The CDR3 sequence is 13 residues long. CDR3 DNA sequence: TGTGCCAGCAGTCCCAGGGGTCTAGATGGCTACACCTTC. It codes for CASSPRGLDGYTF.

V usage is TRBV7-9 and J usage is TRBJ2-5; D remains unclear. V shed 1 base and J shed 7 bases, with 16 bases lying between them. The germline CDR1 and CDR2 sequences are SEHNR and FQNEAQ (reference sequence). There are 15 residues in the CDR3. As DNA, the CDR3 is TGTGCCAGCAGCTTAGGGCAGGTCCGAGAGAGGACCCAGTACTTC. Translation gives CASSLGQVRERTQYF.

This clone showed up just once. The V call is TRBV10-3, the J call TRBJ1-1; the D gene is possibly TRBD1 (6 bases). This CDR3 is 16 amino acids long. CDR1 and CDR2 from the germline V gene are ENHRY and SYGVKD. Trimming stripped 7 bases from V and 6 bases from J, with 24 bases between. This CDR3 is CAITRTGDRRFAEAFF. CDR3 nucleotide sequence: TGTGCCATCACCCGGACTGGAGACAGGAGGTTCGCTGAAGCTTTCTTT.

The CDR3 loop is CASSATDYGYTF. CDR3 in DNA: TGTGCCAGCAGCGCTACAGACTATGGCTACACCTTC. The rearrangement joins TRBV11-3 to TRBJ1-2, with D uncertain. CDR1 and CDR2 from the germline V gene are SGHNT and YENEEA. The CDR3 runs to 12 residues. Trimming left V 5 bases short and J 3 bases short, with 7 bases between.

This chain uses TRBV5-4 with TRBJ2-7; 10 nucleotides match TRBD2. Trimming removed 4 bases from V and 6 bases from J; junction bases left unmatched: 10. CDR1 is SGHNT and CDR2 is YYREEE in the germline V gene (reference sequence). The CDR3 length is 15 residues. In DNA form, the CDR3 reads TGTGCCAGCAGCATAGGACTAGCGGTGATATCCGAGCAGTACTTC. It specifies CASSIGLAVISEQYF.

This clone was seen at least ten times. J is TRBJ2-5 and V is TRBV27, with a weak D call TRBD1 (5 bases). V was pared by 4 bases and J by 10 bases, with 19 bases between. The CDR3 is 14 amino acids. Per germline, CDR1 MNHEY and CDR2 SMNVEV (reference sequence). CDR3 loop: CASSSTNVRGGQYF. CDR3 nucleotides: TGTGCCAGCAGTTCAACGAACGTAAGGGGTGGCCAGTACTTC.